This T cell receptor beta chain was captured in a study of tumor-infiltrating lymphocytes in primary liver carcinoma. Overall study results and limits: Only about 7.5-25% of top clones spanned all five tumor regions.

Starting material of 400 to 600 ng total RNA yielded TCR beta cDNA via a constant-region primer. What produced the TCR beta libraries was three nested multiplex PCR rounds using slightly modified ARM-PCR. TCRdb reprocessed the multiplex PCR reads via MiXCR and lists one record per CDR3 protein. The sample lists 110,000 or so distinct CDR3 sequences, roughly 80% occurring once. Unsorted bulk tissue, about 20-32 mg of it, served as the source for co-extraction of RNA and DNA. Primary liver carcinoma in the patients was surgically resected. A note on this clonotype: Its specificity is unknown. The conserved phenylalanine or tryptophan normally closing the CDR3 is absent here, so this likely arose from a read error.

This sequence was found in a man aged 35-49 years with primary liver carcinoma and hepatitis B virus infection. The source material was liver tumor tissue from sampling region 3. Subset in this sample: tumor region T3, left-lateral pole.

DNA for the CDR3: TGCGCCACTAGGGCTAGCGGGATCGTCGGGAAGCTGTTTATT. Translating gives CATRASGIVGKLFI. The chain links TRBV10-1 to TRBJ2-2, with 9 bases that match TRBD2. Germline V gives CDR1 WNHNN, CDR2 SYGVQD (reference sequence). The CDR3 runs to 14 residues.